The 10 T cell receptor beta chains listed next were all sequenced from one sample in a study of OX40 agonist ivuxolimab in advanced cancers. Libraries were prepared by immunoSEQ multiplex PCR; TCRdb keeps only in-frame clonotypes and omits some of them. The sample lists almost 65,000 clones; 65% to 90% were seen once. This specimen consisted of CD4+ or CD8+ T cells sorted from blood, obtained in a trial of the OX40 agonist ivuxolimab. These TCRs come from an adult with an advanced solid tumor such as melanoma, head and neck, liver or kidney cancer.

In its sample, this clone was seen a few times. V and J are TRBV5-1 and TRBJ2-7; 8 nucleotides line up with TRBD1. Germline values: CDR1 SGHRS, CDR2 YFSETQ. The length of the CDR3 is 15 residues. V shed 0 bases, J shed 2 bases, and the junction held 4 bases outside the gene matches. The chain's CDR3 is CASSLVIQGAYEQYF. The CDR3 DNA follows: TGCGCCAGCAGCTTGGTTATACAGGGGGCCTACGAGCAGTACTTC.

This chain joins TRBV7-9 and TRBJ1-1, with D unclear. This CDR3 contains 13 residues. Per germline, CDR1 SEHNR and CDR2 FQNEAQ (reference sequence). The germline V and J ends were trimmed by 3 bases and 1 base, with 6 bases remaining between them. The CDR3 sequence: CASSFVENTEAFF. CDR3 nucleotide sequence: TGTGCCAGCAGCTTTGTAGAGAACACTGAAGCTTTCTTT. Supplemented by reference TRBV7-9 and TRBJ1-1, the full variable domain reads DTGVSQNPRHKITKRGQNVTFRCDPISEHNRLYWYRQTLGQGPEFLTYFQNEAQLEKSRLLSDRFSAERPKGSFSTLEIQRTEQGDSAMYLCASSFVENTEAFFGQGTRLTVV.

The chain is built from TRBV6-1 and TRBJ1-2; maybe TRBD1 (5 bases). Trimming cost V 6 bases and J 1 base, with 12 bases left between them. CDR3 length: 14 amino acids. The germline gives CDR1 MNHNS, CDR2 SASEGT. In DNA form, the CDR3 reads TGTGCCAGCAGCGTAGCCAGGGATAACTATGGCTACACCTTC. Encoded protein: CASSVARDNYGYTF.

This sequence joins TRBV7-2 and TRBJ2-1; the match to TRBD2 covers 9 bases. V shed 1 base and J 6 bases; nucleotides not matched to a gene: 4. From germline, CDR1 is SGHTA and CDR2 FQGNSA. This CDR3 is built from 15 residues. CDR3 region: CASSLGLAVINEQFF. CDR3 DNA sequence: TGTGCCAGCAGCTTAGGACTAGCGGTTATCAATGAGCAGTTCTTC.

A few counts support this clone. This chain uses TRBV10-3 with TRBJ2-7; 10 bases match TRBD1. Trimming took 4 bases from V and 2 from J; bases not matched to a gene: 5. There are 15 residues in the CDR3. CDR1 and CDR2 (germline): ENHRY, SYGVKD. DNA of the CDR3: TGTGCCATCAGTGGGATAGGACAGGGGGCCTACGAGCAGTACTTC. Translated, it gives CAISGIGQGAYEQYF.

This clone was observed a few times. The gene calls are TRBV5-1 and TRBJ2-6; 11 bases align to TRBD1. Germline loops: CDR1 SGHRS, CDR2 YFSETQ. This CDR3 spans 17 amino acids. J lost 0 bases, V lost 4 bases, and 3 bases had no gene match. CDR3 loop: CASSPGTGGSGANVLTF. The CDR3 bases are TGCGCCAGCAGCCCCGGGACAGGGGGCTCTGGGGCCAACGTCCTGACTTTC. The full variable domain, rest sourced from reference TRBV5-1 and TRBJ2-6, is KAGVTQTPRYLIKTRGQQVTLSCSPISGHRSVSWYQQTPGQGLQFLFEYFSETQRNKGNFPGRFSGRQFSNSRSEMNVSTLELGDSALYLCASSPGTGGSGANVLTFGAGSRLTVL.

This chain uses TRBV27 with TRBJ1-4; D not resolved. Trimming cost V 6 bases and J 6 bases, with 11 bases left between them. CDR3 size: 13 residues. Germline V gene lookup returns CDR1 MNHEY and CDR2 SMNVEV (reference sequence). The DNA of the CDR3 is TGTGCCAGCAGCCAGGACGGGTATGAAAAACTGTTTTTT. This sequence encodes CASSQDGYEKLFF.

This chain uses TRBV9 with TRBJ1-6, with a weak D call TRBD1 (6 bases). CDR1 and CDR2 from the germline V gene are SGDLS and YYNGEE. This CDR3 has 16 residues. Trimming left V 5 bases short and J 4 bases short, with 16 bases between. CDR3 coding DNA: TGTGCCAGCAGTCCCGGGGGGGCGAGATATAATTCACCCCTCCACTTT. Its translation is CASSPGGARYNSPLHF.

There are a few counts of this clone. The chain has TRBV5-1 and TRBJ2-7; 9 positions match TRBD2. V lost 0 bases and J lost 7; bases outside the gene matches: 8. Germline assignment: CDR1 SGHRS and CDR2 YFSETQ. The CDR3 sequence is 15 residues long. CDR3 bases: TGCGCCAGCAGCTTGGATGCCGGGACTAGCACAGAGCAGTACTTC. It specifies CASSLDAGTSTEQYF.

This chain joins TRBV5-1 and TRBJ1-2; 8 bases are shared with TRBD1. The CDR3 covers 11 residues. With 4 bases clipped from V and 7 bases from J, the junction kept 0 bases outside the gene matches. Per the germline V gene, CDR1 is SGHRS and CDR2 is YFSETQ. The CDR3 here is CASSQGAGYTF. Here the CDR3 DNA reads TGCGCCAGCAGCCAGGGGGCTGGCTACACCTTC. Full variable domain (missing parts from reference TRBV5-1 and TRBJ1-2): KAGVTQTPRYLIKTRGQQVTLSCSPISGHRSVSWYQQTPGQGLQFLFEYFSETQRNKGNFPGRFSGRQFSNSRSEMNVSTLELGDSALYLCASSQGAGYTFGSGTRLTVV.